This TCR beta chain was sequenced during a study of blood T cells in healthy people across ages. Whole-study findings and limits: Diversity was higher, and naive CD4+ cells more numerous, in long-lived donors than in aged donors. Roughly linear declines in TCR beta diversity per million T cells occurred with age.

Together with a sample-barcoded 5' primer, a J-beta primer mix was included in a second PCR lasting roughly 6 to 12 cycles. The template-switch adaptor, which had 12 random nucleotides, put a tag on each cDNA molecule. A single record per CDR3 protein comes from TCRdb applying MiXCR to the 5' RACE reads. The sample includes about 840,000 distinct CDR3 sequences, 25% to 35% of them seen just once. CDR1 is SGHTA, CDR2 FQGNSA, per germline. V shed 3 bases, J shed 6 bases, and the junction held 8 bases outside the gene matches. CDR3 size: 15 residues. The table lists this clonotype with a few counts. What it binds is unknown. Another study also made use of these data, one on T cells of mothers and their children.

Sequenced sample: blood. This receptor was taken from a woman in her thirties or forties in good health. V gene TRBV7-2 combines with J gene TRBJ1-2, with 9 positions matching TRBD1. CDR3: CASSLGNRGLDGYTF. The CDR3, as DNA: TGTGCCAGCAGCTTGGGGAACAGGGGGCTGGATGGCTACACCTTC.